This TCR beta chain was profiled in a study of blood T cell repertoires in COVID-19. Study information: Material from acute and convalescent COVID-19 was sourced from the United States, Italy and Spain.

Trimming took 0 bases from V and 6 from J, leaving 12 bases between them. The CDR3 runs to 14 residues. CDR1 is SGHRS, CDR2 YFSETQ, per germline. Original handling: Quantification of nucleated cells was approximated via reference gene primer amplification. Profiling relied on immunoSEQ multiplex PCR, and the TCRdb table lists in-frame clones only, not all of them. V, J and clone size derive from that table, while D and trimming were established from the DNA sequence. This sample has 240,000 or so clones, with around 85% found just once. The receptor comes from a woman between 25 and 40 years old who had recovered from COVID-19. Sequencing input: peripheral blood. This sequence joins TRBV5-1 and TRBJ1-2; D unclear. This chain's CDR3 is CASSLDRGTDGYTF. In DNA form, the CDR3 reads TGCGCCAGCAGCTTGGACCGAGGAACGGATGGCTACACCTTC.